This T cell receptor beta chain was sequenced during a study of T cells in Graves' hyperthyroidism and ophthalmopathy. In its sample, this clonotype was seen a few times. Its antigen remains unknown. Among ophthalmopathy patients, the Clinical Activity Score reached at least 3, the NOSPECS grade reached at least 4, and duration remained under 3 months. The CDR3 runs to 14 residues. Trimming stripped 7 bases from V and 0 bases from J, with 13 bases between. Study observations and caveats: Most thyroid clonotypes expanded above 0.001 appeared in blood too. Ophthalmopathy was told apart from stable hyperthyroidism by a 13 V-J model. The model anticipated ophthalmopathy a median around 6 months pre-onset.

The source material, RNA transcripts, was used to amplify TCR beta CDR3 regions. A first-round RT-PCR of the TCR CDR3 used the HTBI primer set. TCRdb reprocessed the multiplex PCR reads via MiXCR and lists one record per CDR3 protein. This repertoire shows some 650,000 distinct CDR3 sequences, about a sixth found once; its top ten account for less than 3.5%. The receptor's source is a woman aged 40 to 50 with Graves' ophthalmopathy. The material sequenced was blood. The chain couples TRBV12-3 or TRBV12-4 to TRBJ2-7; D might be TRBD1 (6 bases). The CDR3 sequence is CASTITGSSYEQYF. Written as DNA, the CDR3 is TGTGCCAGCACTATAACAGGGAGCTCCTACGAGCAGTACTTC.